The present T cell receptor (beta chain) was sequenced within a study of siplizumab effects on memory and regulatory T cells. General study findings and limits: No naive or memory phenotype could be assigned to roughly 75-95% of proliferating clones.

Method: immunoSEQ multiplex PCR; TCRdb's copy keeps in-frame clones and lacks some. The data hold around 99,000 clones, with just over 90% observed a single time. The germline V gene encodes CDR1 LNHDA and CDR2 SQIVND (reference sequence). The CDR3 totals 17 residues. V lost 5 bases and J lost 3, with 19 bases in between. Worth noting for this clone: Its antigen is not identified.

The genes are TRBV19 and TRBJ2-2, with D tentatively TRBD2 (7 bases). This clonotype originated in a human donor in good health. Specimen: Tregs sorted from blood. CDR3 sequence reads: CASSPGEGRSDTGELFF. The CDR3 region has the DNA TGTGCCAGTAGTCCAGGGGAGGGCAGGAGCGACACCGGGGAGCTGTTTTTT.